These T cell receptor beta chains were read from a single sample in a study of blood T cell repertoires in COVID-19. Measured with immunoSEQ multiplex PCR; TCRdb has only the in-frame clones, and not every one. The sample lists 120,000 to 150,000 clones; about 89% were seen once. Sequencing input: peripheral blood. The receptors were gathered from a man aged 50 to 60 who had recovered from COVID-19. CDR3s include the opening cysteine and the closing phenylalanine or tryptophan. Fields, in order: clone size, V gene, J gene, D gene, CDR3 protein, CDR3 DNA. A D gene is named only where the DNA matches it firmly. Not all rows give a size; the values are once, few, many and, for expanded clones, a class.

clone size: -
V gene: TRBV29-1
J gene: TRBJ1-2
D gene: TRBD1
CDR3 protein: CSVEDSSGTGPYGYTF
CDR3 DNA: TGCAGCGTTGAAGATTCATCAGGGACAGGTCCCTATGGCTACACCTTC

clone size: -
V gene: TRBV9
J gene: TRBJ2-2
D gene: -
CDR3 protein: CASSIDTGELFF
CDR3 DNA: TGTGCCAGCAGCATCGACACCGGGGAGCTGTTTTTT

clone size: -
V gene: TRBV19
J gene: TRBJ1-1
D gene: -
CDR3 protein: CASSISQADRAFF
CDR3 DNA: TGTGCCAGTAGTATCTCACAGGCCGATCGAGCTTTCTTT

clone size: -
V gene: TRBV7-2
J gene: TRBJ1-4
D gene: -
CDR3 protein: CASSFGGAGEKLFF
CDR3 DNA: TGTGCCAGCAGCTTTGGGGGAGCGGGAGAAAAACTGTTTTTT

clone size: -
V gene: TRBV4-3
J gene: TRBJ1-1
D gene: -
CDR3 protein: CASSHLRGGTQNTEAFF
CDR3 DNA: TGCGCCAGCAGCCACCTTCGGGGAGGGACACAGAACACTGAAGCTTTCTTT

clone size: -
V gene: TRBV12-3/TRBV12-4
J gene: TRBJ2-7
D gene: TRBD1
CDR3 protein: CASSLDRVDEQYF
CDR3 DNA: TGTGCCAGCAGCTTGGACAGGGTCGACGAGCAGTACTTC

clone size: -
V gene: TRBV2
J gene: TRBJ1-1
D gene: TRBD1
CDR3 protein: CASSAGTGYSNTEAFF
CDR3 DNA: TGTGCCAGCAGTGCCGGGACAGGGTATTCGAACACTGAAGCTTTCTTT

clone size: once
V gene: TRBV5-1
J gene: TRBJ2-3
D gene: TRBD2
CDR3 protein: CASSFSGGAFTDTQYF
CDR3 DNA: TGCGCCAGCAGCTTTAGCGGGGGGGCGTTCACAGATACGCAGTATTTT

clone size: -
V gene: TRBV9
J gene: TRBJ2-5
D gene: TRBD2
CDR3 protein: CASTQRGGVETQYF
CDR3 DNA: TGTGCCAGCACCCAGCGGGGGGGCGTGGAGACCCAGTACTTC

clone size: -
V gene: TRBV6-2/TRBV6-3
J gene: TRBJ2-7
D gene: TRBD1
CDR3 protein: CASSYRGRGTEQYF
CDR3 DNA: TGTGCCAGCAGTTACCGTGGCAGGGGGACCGAGCAGTACTTC

clone size: once
V gene: TRBV25-1
J gene: TRBJ2-5
D gene: -
CDR3 protein: CASSGGGETQYF
CDR3 DNA: TGTGCCAGCAGTGGAGGGGGAGAGACCCAGTACTTC

clone size: -
V gene: TRBV7-8
J gene: TRBJ2-7
D gene: TRBD2
CDR3 protein: CASSPSGGAYEQYF
CDR3 DNA: TGTGCCAGCAGCCCTAGCGGGGGGGCTTACGAGCAGTACTTC

clone size: once
V gene: TRBV25-1
J gene: TRBJ2-2
D gene: TRBD1
CDR3 protein: CASIQGPGELFF
CDR3 DNA: TGTGCCAGCATACAGGGGCCCGGGGAGCTGTTTTTT

clone size: -
V gene: TRBV27
J gene: TRBJ2-5
D gene: -
CDR3 protein: CASTPGLRAGETQYF
CDR3 DNA: TGTGCCAGCACTCCGGGACTGCGGGCCGGGGAGACCCAGTACTTC

clone size: -
V gene: TRBV5-4
J gene: TRBJ1-5
D gene: -
CDR3 protein: CASTHWTDESSNQPQHF
CDR3 DNA: TGTGCCAGCACCCACTGGACAGACGAATCTAGCAATCAGCCCCAGCATTTT

clone size: -
V gene: TRBV27
J gene: TRBJ1-1
D gene: -
CDR3 protein: CASSSQGSTEAFF
CDR3 DNA: TGTGCCAGCAGTTCACAAGGGAGTACTGAAGCTTTCTTT

clone size: many
V gene: TRBV5-4
J gene: TRBJ2-5
D gene: TRBD1
CDR3 protein: CASSLPRTGAGETQYF
CDR3 DNA: TGTGCCAGCAGCTTGCCCCGGACAGGGGCTGGAGAGACCCAGTACTTC

clone size: -
V gene: TRBV24-1
J gene: TRBJ1-5
D gene: -
CDR3 protein: CATSSGNQPQHF
CDR3 DNA: TGTGCCACCAGTTCCGGGAATCAGCCCCAGCATTTT

clone size: once
V gene: TRBV2
J gene: TRBJ2-3
D gene: TRBD1
CDR3 protein: CASSLGGQGSADTQYF
CDR3 DNA: TGTGCCAGCAGCCTTGGTGGACAGGGGAGTGCAGATACGCAGTATTTT